This note documents a single T cell receptor (beta chain) sequence. Its binding antigen is unknown. The record has no base qualities; no much larger clone is one base away. The CDR3 runs 14 amino acids, cysteine and phenylalanine included. Only the CDR3 DNA is retained, 42 bases long and in frame from the first base. V and J are truncated by 0 bases and 5 bases respectively, leaving an intervening sequence of 10 bases. The germline V gene yields KGHSH for CDR1 and LQKENI for CDR2. This entry belongs to a study of blood T cell repertoires in COVID-19 (TCRdb year 2020). For the study in its entirety: Collaborator samples came from the United States, Italy and Spain and covered acute and convalescent phases of COVID-19. The prospective study material was composed of cDNA or gDNA derived from T cells, B-cell-depleted T cells, or PBMCs. HLA class I and class II types, where available, came from metadata supplied by the sample provider rather than from assay-based typing. Nearly every sample came with metadata listing a de-identified subject ID, COVID-19 status, age in years and sex. Samples were obtained from the ongoing ImmuneRACE study (first 160 participants) and from 950 to 1,500 subjects provided by 6 global collaborators. Subjects who had been exposed to COVID-19, were actively infected with it, or had recovered from it provided the deeply sampled blood TCRbeta repertoires that made up the dataset. The repertoires were made available in a free public database intended to serve as a resource for research on the immune response to SARS-CoV-2.

General study outcomes and caveats: The amount of clinical and demographic metadata varied by source and participant and was provided uncurated.

TCRbeta CDR3 regions were amplified from genomic DNA using the immunoSEQ Assay, a bias-controlled multiplex PCR. In the authors' own workflow: Within the assay, amplification of reference gene primers was used to estimate how many nucleated cells each sample contained. Sequence reads were collapsed and filtered to measure the absolute abundance of every unique TCRbeta CDR3 rearrangement. For each sample, productive Simpson clonality was calculated as the square root of Simpson's diversity index over productive rearrangements. Held by TCRdb, this immuneACCESS table contains in-frame sequences only and omits some clones. Under half of the omission traces to an unresolved V gene where checked; the cause of the rest is unknown. The DNA was the basis for D and trimming; V, J and clone size are from that table. Counted in this sample were a few hundred thousand clones; under 90% of them appeared once. The ten most abundant clones make up roughly 4% of the sample.

Whole blood was collected in K2EDTA tubes by collaborating institutions according to the institutions' own protocols. Collaborator samples were shipped for TCRbeta analysis as frozen whole blood, isolated PBMCs, or DNA extracted from either sample type. This TCR derives from a man aged 55 to 70 with acute or convalescent COVID-19. The sequenced material came from peripheral blood. This receptor chain uses TRBV18 and TRBJ2-5, and TRBD1 may be the D gene, going by 6 matching bases. The DNA reads as follows: TGTGCCAGCTCACCACCGCCTCAGGGGGAGACCCAGTACTTC. Protein translation: CASSPPPQGETQYF.